The present entry profiles one TCR beta chain with its context. The assay was immunoSEQ multiplex PCR, and TCRdb's table has in-frame clones only and misses some. The sample consists of some 73,000 clones, approximately 80% of them appearing once. The data originate from a study of radiotherapy plus CTLA-4 blockade in lung cancer. Study as a whole: Overall, 15% to 20% of patients showed an objective response, while 31% attained disease control.

CDR3 length: 10 residues. Trimming removed 6 bases at V and 5 bases at J, with 3 bases between. Germline CDR1 SGHRS, CDR2 YFSETQ. This chain joins TRBV5-1 and TRBJ2-1; D unresolved. Sequencing was performed on peripheral blood, taken from a patient treated with radiotherapy plus ipilimumab. This TCR derives from a human donor with non-small cell lung cancer who had stable disease on radiotherapy plus ipilimumab. DNA for the CDR3: TGCGCCAGCAAAGACAATGAGCAGTTCTTC. This sequence encodes CASKDNEQFF.